Each of the 5 T cell receptor beta chains below was sequenced from the same sample in a study of radiotherapy plus CTLA-4 blockade in lung cancer. Assay: immunoSEQ multiplex PCR; the TCRdb copy retains only in-frame clones and omits some. The table has about 83,000 clones, over 70% seen once. The source was peripheral blood, collected from a patient treated with radiotherapy plus ipilimumab. Every receptor here comes from a human donor with non-small cell lung cancer who had a partial response to radiotherapy plus ipilimumab. Some clones in this sample may be carry-over from other donors' samples.

The chain employs TRBV5-1 and TRBJ2-2; D uncertain. V lost 1 base and J lost 0, with 7 bases in between. Germline CDR1 is SGHRS and CDR2 is YFSETQ. CDR3 size: 15 residues. The CDR3 DNA is TGCGCCAGCAGCTTGAGGCGGCCGAACACCGGGGAGCTGTTTTTT. As protein: CASSLRRPNTGELFF.

J is TRBJ1-2 and V is TRBV7-2, with a weak D call TRBD1 (6 bases). Germline assignment: CDR1 SGHTA and CDR2 FQGNSA. The CDR3 contains 16 residues. With 5 bases removed from V and 3 bases from J, the gap between germline ends came to 19 bases. CDR3 sequence reads: CASSNSGTKSDYGYTF. The CDR3 DNA is TGTGCCAGCAGCAACTCCGGGACAAAATCCGACTATGGCTACACCTTC.

This chain links TRBV25-1 with TRBJ2-5; 11 bases align to TRBD2. V trimming: 3 bases; J trimming: 5 bases; junction bases outside the gene matches: 5. The CDR3 is 15 amino acids. The germline CDR1 and CDR2 sequences are MGHDK and SYGVNS. The CDR3 nucleotides read TGTGCCAGCAGTGACCTGACTAGCGGGGTTGAGACCCAGTACTTC. This codes for CASSDLTSGVETQYF. The full variable domain, rest sourced from reference TRBV25-1 and TRBJ2-5, is EADIYQTPRYLVIGTGKKITLECSQTMGHDKMYWYQQDPGMELHLIHYSYGVNSTEKGDLSSESTVSRIRTEHFPLTLESARPSHTSQYLCASSDLTSGVETQYFGPGTRLLVL.

The rearrangement joins TRBV7-8 to TRBJ1-1, with D possibly TRBD1 on 6 matching bases. V gave up 0 bases and J gave up 5 bases, with 10 bases separating them. Germline assignment: CDR1 SGHVS and CDR2 FQNEAQ. This CDR3 region has 14 residues. The CDR3 DNA sequence: TGTGCCAGCAGCTTAGCCTGGACAGTTACTGAAGCTTTCTTT. Amino acid sequence: CASSLAWTVTEAFF. The whole variable domain, remainder taken from reference TRBV7-8 and TRBJ1-1, is GAGVSQSPRYKVAKRGQDVALRCDPISGHVSLFWYQQALGQGPEFLTYFQNEAQLDKSGLPSDRFFAERPEGSVSTLKIQRTQQEDSAVYLCASSLAWTVTEAFFGQGTRLTVV.

J is TRBJ1-5 and V is TRBV10-2; perhaps TRBD1 as D (5 bases). This CDR3 is 13 amino acids long. Per the germline V gene, CDR1 is WSHSY and CDR2 is SAAADI. Trimming took off 3 bases at V and 9 bases at J, with 12 bases between the two ends. The CDR3 spells CASSDGGTRPQHF. CDR3 DNA sequence: TGCGCCAGCAGTGACGGGGGAACGAGGCCCCAGCATTTT.